This is a list of T cell receptor beta chains from one sample in a study of cytomegalovirus exposure and HLA in healthy donors. TCRdb's copy holds only in-frame clones and misses some; the assay was immunoSEQ multiplex PCR. The repertoire holds about 120,000 clones, with 9.5% as singletons. The specimen was PBMCs. The receptor source for this set is a man aged 25-45 years in good health and CMV-seronegative. CDR3s include the opening cysteine and the closing phenylalanine or tryptophan. D genes are given only for firm matches. Size tells how often a clone was seen (once, few, many) or the class of an expanded clone, and some rows leave it out.

j_gene: TRBJ2-1
v_gene: TRBV13
d_gene: TRBD2
abundance: few
CDR3aa: CASSHAFARGGNEQFF
CDR3nt: TGTGCCAGCAGCCACGCATTTGCGCGGGGGGGCAATGAGCAGTTCTTC

j_gene: TRBJ1-3
v_gene: TRBV10-3
d_gene: TRBD1
abundance: few
CDR3aa: CAISESGQSYSGNTIYF
CDR3nt: TGTGCCATCAGTGAGTCGGGACAGTCCTACTCTGGAAACACCATATATTTT

j_gene: TRBJ1-1
v_gene: TRBV27
d_gene: .
abundance: .
CDR3aa: CASTPRALNTEAFF
CDR3nt: TGTGCCAGCACCCCGCGAGCCTTGAACACTGAAGCTTTCTTT

j_gene: TRBJ2-7
v_gene: TRBV7-2
d_gene: TRBD2
abundance: few
CDR3aa: CASSLATGGSYEQYF
CDR3nt: TGTGCCAGCAGCTTAGCGACGGGGGGCTCCTACGAGCAGTACTTC

j_gene: TRBJ2-6
v_gene: TRBV5-1
d_gene: .
abundance: few
CDR3aa: CASSYLGLSGANVLTF
CDR3nt: TGCGCCAGCAGCTATCTCGGTCTCTCTGGGGCCAACGTCCTGACTTTC

j_gene: TRBJ1-1
v_gene: TRBV6-6
d_gene: .
abundance: .
CDR3aa: CASSSPRRGASAEAFF
CDR3nt: TGTGCCAGCAGTTCCCCGCGACGGGGGGCTTCCGCTGAAGCTTTCTTT

j_gene: TRBJ1-2
v_gene: TRBV5-1
d_gene: TRBD1
abundance: .
CDR3aa: CASSLAPPRGDNYGYTF
CDR3nt: TGCGCCAGCAGCTTGGCCCCCCCCAGGGGGGATAACTATGGCTACACCTTC

j_gene: TRBJ1-5
v_gene: TRBV10-3
d_gene: TRBD1
abundance: .
CDR3aa: CAIGQGARGPPQHF
CDR3nt: TGTGCCATTGGACAGGGGGCGCGAGGTCCACCCCAGCATTTT

j_gene: TRBJ2-7
v_gene: TRBV5-1
d_gene: .
abundance: few
CDR3aa: CASSPGSSYEQYF
CDR3nt: TGCGCCAGCAGCCCCGGGTCATCCTACGAGCAGTACTTC

j_gene: TRBJ2-1
v_gene: TRBV30
d_gene: .
abundance: few
CDR3aa: CACTRSVSEQFF
CDR3nt: TGTGCCTGTACTAGATCAGTCAGTGAGCAGTTCTTC

j_gene: TRBJ1-6
v_gene: TRBV5-1
d_gene: .
abundance: .
CDR3aa: CASSLETASQRSSYNSPLHF
CDR3nt: TGCGCCAGCAGCTTGGAGACAGCATCTCAGCGAAGCTCCTATAATTCACCCCTCCACTTT

j_gene: TRBJ2-7
v_gene: TRBV6-1
d_gene: TRBD1
abundance: few
CDR3aa: CASRARQGAVPEQYF
CDR3nt: TGTGCCAGCAGGGCCAGACAGGGGGCGGTTCCCGAGCAGTACTTC

j_gene: TRBJ2-3
v_gene: TRBV30
d_gene: .
abundance: .
CDR3aa: CAWILDRGDTQYF
CDR3nt: TGTGCCTGGATACTTGACCGGGGGGATACGCAGTATTTT

j_gene: TRBJ2-7
v_gene: TRBV5-1
d_gene: .
abundance: few
CDR3aa: CASSLANYEQYF
CDR3nt: TGCGCCAGCAGCTTGGCTAACTACGAGCAGTACTTC

j_gene: TRBJ2-1
v_gene: TRBV11-1
d_gene: TRBD1
abundance: few
CDR3aa: CASSLGDRGRRMGQFF
CDR3nt: TGTGCCAGCAGCTTAGGAGACAGGGGGCGCAGGATGGGGCAGTTCTTC

j_gene: TRBJ2-2
v_gene: TRBV19
d_gene: .
abundance: few
CDR3aa: CASSMATANTGELFF
CDR3nt: TGTGCCAGTAGTATGGCTACAGCGAACACCGGGGAGCTGTTTTTT

j_gene: TRBJ2-7
v_gene: TRBV27
d_gene: .
abundance: .
CDR3aa: CASSFGGSQYEQYF
CDR3nt: TGTGCCAGCAGTTTCGGAGGCAGCCAATACGAGCAGTACTTC

j_gene: TRBJ1-2
v_gene: TRBV5-6
d_gene: TRBD1
abundance: .
CDR3aa: CASSPPGQGGYGYTF
CDR3nt: TGTGCCAGCAGCCCTCCGGGACAGGGTGGCTATGGCTACACCTTC

j_gene: TRBJ1-1
v_gene: TRBV9
d_gene: .
abundance: few
CDR3aa: CASSGSSNTEAFF
CDR3nt: TGTGCCAGCAGCGGTAGCTCGAACACTGAAGCTTTCTTT

j_gene: TRBJ2-1
v_gene: TRBV29-1
d_gene: .
abundance: few
CDR3aa: CSVEGGSVVGEQFF
CDR3nt: TGCAGCGTTGAGGGAGGTTCAGTGGTGGGTGAGCAGTTCTTC

j_gene: TRBJ2-1
v_gene: TRBV5-5
d_gene: TRBD1
abundance: .
CDR3aa: CASSLAPGQGGYNEQFF
CDR3nt: TGTGCCAGCAGCTTGGCCCCGGGACAGGGGGGTTACAATGAGCAGTTCTTC

j_gene: TRBJ2-7
v_gene: TRBV6-6
d_gene: TRBD1
abundance: .
CDR3aa: CASSWDRGQYEQYF
CDR3nt: TGTGCCAGCAGTTGGGACAGGGGACAATACGAGCAGTACTTC

j_gene: TRBJ1-5
v_gene: TRBV5-5
d_gene: TRBD1
abundance: .
CDR3aa: CASSLVTGAGSNQPQHF
CDR3nt: TGTGCCAGCAGCTTGGTCACAGGGGCGGGTAGCAATCAGCCCCAGCATTTT

j_gene: TRBJ2-7
v_gene: TRBV5-6
d_gene: .
abundance: few
CDR3aa: CASSPLLAPSPPYEQYF
CDR3nt: TGTGCCAGCAGCCCACTACTAGCACCCTCCCCCCCGTACGAGCAGTACTTC

j_gene: TRBJ1-4
v_gene: TRBV14
d_gene: TRBD1
abundance: .
CDR3aa: CASSQEVPGTGYEKLFF
CDR3nt: TGTGCCAGCAGCCAAGAGGTCCCTGGGACAGGGTATGAAAAACTGTTTTTT

j_gene: TRBJ1-6
v_gene: TRBV11-2
d_gene: .
abundance: .
CDR3aa: CASSPTRGGERSPLHF
CDR3nt: TGTGCCAGCAGTCCTACCAGAGGGGGTGAGAGGTCACCCCTCCACTTT

j_gene: TRBJ1-1
v_gene: TRBV19
d_gene: TRBD1
abundance: few
CDR3aa: CASSFRTGARGAFF
CDR3nt: TGTGCCAGTAGTTTCAGGACAGGGGCTAGGGGAGCTTTCTTT

j_gene: TRBJ2-5
v_gene: TRBV7-9
d_gene: TRBD1
abundance: few
CDR3aa: CASSPIQGAETQYF
CDR3nt: TGTGCCAGCAGCCCGATACAGGGGGCGGAGACCCAGTACTTC

j_gene: TRBJ1-5
v_gene: TRBV18
d_gene: .
abundance: many
CDR3aa: CASSWGDNQPQHF
CDR3nt: TGTGCCAGCTCATGGGGCGATAATCAGCCCCAGCATTTT

j_gene: TRBJ2-2
v_gene: TRBV30
d_gene: TRBD2
abundance: .
CDR3aa: CAWSVGWGGGELFF
CDR3nt: TGTGCCTGGAGTGTAGGATGGGGGGGCGGGGAGCTGTTTTTT

j_gene: TRBJ1-2
v_gene: TRBV5-6
d_gene: TRBD1
abundance: few
CDR3aa: CASSLEQGQGDYGYTF
CDR3nt: TGTGCCAGCAGCTTGGAACAGGGACAGGGGGACTATGGCTACACCTTC

j_gene: TRBJ1-3
v_gene: TRBV6-1
d_gene: .
abundance: few
CDR3aa: CASSDGISGNTIYF
CDR3nt: TGTGCCAGCAGTGACGGTATCTCTGGAAACACCATATATTTT

j_gene: TRBJ1-1
v_gene: TRBV7-2
d_gene: TRBD1
abundance: .
CDR3aa: CASSLVRGRGNTEAFF
CDR3nt: TGTGCCAGCAGCTTAGTAAGGGGGCGAGGGAACACTGAAGCTTTCTTT

j_gene: TRBJ2-3
v_gene: TRBV9
d_gene: .
abundance: few
CDR3aa: CASSLTDYDTQYF
CDR3nt: TGTGCCAGCAGCCTAACAGACTATGATACGCAGTATTTT

j_gene: TRBJ1-1
v_gene: TRBV29-1
d_gene: .
abundance: .
CDR3aa: CSAKQDLNTEAFF
CDR3nt: TGCAGCGCAAAACAGGACCTGAACACTGAAGCTTTCTTT